This TCR beta chain came from a study of T-cell memory formation after mild COVID-19. TCRdb passed the 5' RACE reads through MiXCR, listing each CDR3 protein once. In the table there are 180,000 or so distinct CDR3 sequences, roughly 17% of which are singletons. V was clipped by 4 bases and J by 7 bases, with 16 bases between them. Germline V gives CDR1 GTSNPN, CDR2 SVGIG (reference sequence). The CDR3 covers 13 residues. Sequenced sample: PBMCs or a T cell subset sorted from them (not recorded which). The genes are TRBV30 and TRBJ1-2; a possible D gene is TRBD1 (5 bases). This TCR was sampled from an adult woman who had mild COVID-19 (a few samples of this study predate the infection). Cell type and time point are not known. For the CDR3, the DNA is TGTGCCTGGACCCCTTATGGGGGGTTTGGCTACACCTTC. Its protein product is CAWTPYGGFGYTF.